This T cell receptor beta chain was found in a study of cytomegalovirus exposure and HLA in healthy donors. Vbeta (60) and Jbeta (13) primers were used in the PCR. Here immunoSEQ multiplex PCR was the method, and the copy in TCRdb shows in-frame clones only, minus some. The table lists around 150,000 clones, 76% of them singletons, with about 2.9% in the top ten. Notes on this clone: Antigen specificity is unknown.

This CDR3 comprises 15 residues. J gave up 2 bases and V 6 bases, and 7 bases lay outside the gene matches. Germline loops: CDR1 MNHNY, CDR2 SVGAGI (reference sequence). Points from the study as a whole: TCR beta chains associated with HLA were, in a later analysis, more clonally expanded than equally common others. Some public TCRs appeared in many individuals, while most sequences were rare.

Sequences were obtained from PBMCs. This sequence joins TRBV6-6 and TRBJ2-3; 8 positions agree with TRBD2. This receptor was taken from a man in his forties in good health and CMV-seronegative. For the CDR3, the DNA is TGTGCCAGCAGCTACCGGGGGGGGTCCACAGATACGCAGTATTTT. Translating it yields CASSYRGGSTDTQYF.